Listed below are T cell receptor beta chains from one sample, sequenced in a study of lymphopenia after photon versus proton radiotherapy. The assay was immunoSEQ multiplex PCR, and TCRdb's table has in-frame clones only and misses some. The sample lists about 70,000 clones, under 95% occurring once. The material sequenced was peripheral blood, taken from a patient treated with photon-based radiotherapy. Every receptor here comes from a woman in her forties with cholangiocarcinoma. The CDR3 runs from the conserved cysteine through the conserved F or W. The D gene is left open where the match is weak. Rows give clone size only sometimes, using once, few, many, or a class for an expanded clone.

>TRBV27|TRBD1|TRBJ1-2|NA
CASSIYRDRGAYGYTF
TGTGCCAGCAGTATATACCGGGACAGGGGTGCCTATGGCTACACCTTC
>TRBV9|NA|TRBJ1-1|NA
CASSPGSRGTEAFF
TGTGCCAGCAGCCCTGGGTCTCGAGGGACTGAAGCTTTCTTT
>TRBV28|NA|TRBJ1-2|NA
CATGDYGYTF
TGTGCCACGGGGGACTATGGCTACACCTTC
>TRBV7-9|TRBD1|TRBJ2-1|NA
CASSFTGDRNEQFF
TGTGCCAGCAGCTTCACAGGGGACCGCAATGAGCAGTTCTTC
>TRBV7-2|NA|TRBJ2-3|NA
CASSLVADTQYF
TGTGCCAGCAGCTTAGTGGCAGATACGCAGTATTTT
>TRBV7-2|TRBD2|TRBJ2-1|NA
CASSLDAGGKNERFF
TGTGCCAGCAGCTTAGATGCGGGAGGGAAAAATGAGCGGTTCTTC
>TRBV15|TRBD1|TRBJ1-1|NA
CATSSGQAFRTEAFF
TGTGCCACCAGCAGTGGACAGGCATTTAGGACTGAAGCTTTCTTT
>TRBV30|NA|TRBJ1-2|NA
CAWSHGNYGYTF
TGTGCCTGGAGTCACGGGAACTATGGCTACACCTTC
>TRBV5-5|NA|TRBJ2-2|NA
CASRWQTNTGELFF
TGTGCCAGCAGGTGGCAGACTAACACCGGGGAGCTGTTTTTT
>TRBV5-1|NA|TRBJ1-4|NA
CASSAGVSTNEKLFF
TGCGCCAGCAGTGCAGGGGTTTCAACTAATGAAAAACTGTTTTTT
>TRBV5-8|NA|TRBJ1-1|NA
CASSRTEGRRGNTEAFF
TGTGCCAGCAGTCGGACCGAAGGCCGAAGAGGGAACACTGAAGCTTTCTTT
>TRBV5-5|NA|TRBJ1-6|NA
CASSEESGIRNSPLHF
TGTGCCAGCAGCGAGGAGTCCGGGATCCGAAATTCACCCCTCCACTTT
>TRBV5-1|TRBD1|TRBJ2-1|NA
CASSSQGQSSYNEQFF
TGCGCCAGCAGCTCCCAGGGACAGAGCTCCTACAATGAGCAGTTCTTC
>TRBV5-5|NA|TRBJ2-7|NA
CASSLGGLSYEQYF
TGTGCCAGCAGCTTGGGCGGTCTCTCCTACGAGCAGTACTTC
>TRBV10-2|TRBD1|TRBJ1-1|NA
CASSVTGGNTEAFF
TGCGCCAGCAGCGTAACAGGGGGGAACACTGAAGCTTTCTTT
>TRBV6-1|NA|TRBJ1-2|NA
CASSWTDGYGYTF
TGTGCCAGCAGTTGGACAGACGGATATGGCTACACCTTC
>TRBV7-8|NA|TRBJ2-7|NA
CASSFETAHRTYEQYF
TGTGCCAGCAGCTTCGAAACAGCGCATCGGACCTACGAGCAGTACTTC
>TRBV11-2|NA|TRBJ2-3|NA
CASSHRGRTDTQYF
TGTGCCAGCAGCCACCGGGGGAGGACAGATACGCAGTATTTT
>TRBV6-1|NA|TRBJ1-5|NA
CASSETDSNQPQHF
TGTGCCAGCAGTGAGACAGATAGCAATCAGCCCCAGCATTTT
>TRBV7-8|NA|TRBJ1-3|few
CASRMDLTYSGNTIYF
TGTGCCAGCAGGATGGACCTGACTTACTCTGGAAACACCATATATTTT
>TRBV30|NA|TRBJ1-1|NA
CAWSVGMNTEAFF
TGTGCCTGGAGTGTAGGAATGAACACTGAAGCTTTCTTT
>TRBV7-2|TRBD1|TRBJ1-4|NA
CASRRTGASNEKLFF
TGTGCCAGCAGGAGAACAGGGGCTTCTAATGAAAAACTGTTTTTT
>TRBV11-2|NA|TRBJ1-6|NA
CASSLAAGSPLHF
TGTGCCAGCAGCTTAGCGGCAGGGTCACCCCTCCACTTT
>TRBV28|NA|TRBJ1-2|NA
CASSLSQGFVYGYTF
TGTGCCAGCAGTTTAAGTCAAGGTTTTGTCTATGGCTACACCTTC
>TRBV19|NA|TRBJ1-1|NA
CASSAVRDRGLNTEAFF
TGTGCCAGTAGTGCCGTCCGGGACCGAGGACTTAACACTGAAGCTTTCTTT
>TRBV6-1|TRBD2|TRBJ2-7|once
CASRGGLASYEQYF
TGTGCCAGCAGAGGGGGACTAGCATCCTACGAGCAGTACTTC
>TRBV11-2|NA|TRBJ1-2|NA
CASSPPVVYYGYTF
TGTGCCAGCAGCCCTCCTGTGGTCTACTATGGCTACACCTTC
>TRBV7-9|TRBD1|TRBJ1-5|few
CASSLGGTVNQPQHF
TGTGCCAGCAGCTTAGGAGGGACAGTCAATCAGCCCCAGCATTTT
>TRBV5-1|NA|TRBJ1-1|NA
CASSLQSQGTQKAFF
TGCGCCAGCAGCCTGCAGAGTCAGGGGACCCAAAAAGCTTTCTTT
>TRBV7-8|NA|TRBJ1-1|NA
CATNPEPLRTEAFF
TGTGCCACAAATCCCGAACCCCTCCGCACTGAAGCTTTCTTT
>TRBV7-6|NA|TRBJ2-3|NA
CASSLARAGSTDTQYF
TGTGCCAGCAGCTTAGCTCGGGCAGGGAGCACAGATACGCAGTATTTT
>TRBV4-2|TRBD1|TRBJ2-1|NA
CASSRQGFNEQFF
TGTGCCAGCAGCCGACAGGGGTTCAATGAGCAGTTCTTC
>TRBV19|NA|TRBJ1-2|NA
CASSKPSGENYGYTF
TGTGCCAGTAGTAAACCCAGCGGGGAGAACTATGGCTACACCTTC
>TRBV19|TRBD1|TRBJ1-4|NA
CASSLQGRFNEKLFF
TGTGCCAGTAGTCTACAGGGGAGGTTTAATGAAAAACTGTTTTTT
>TRBV27|NA|TRBJ2-7|NA
CASSLSLGVAYEQYF
TGTGCCAGCAGTTTATCCCTAGGGGTAGCCTACGAGCAGTACTTC
>TRBV30|TRBD2|TRBJ2-1|NA
CAWSVRGGVAGVTNEQFF
TGTGCCTGGAGTGTTCGCGGCGGAGTAGCGGGAGTGACCAATGAGCAGTTCTTC
>TRBV30|TRBD1|TRBJ1-2|NA
CAWRGDRDGYTF
TGTGCCTGGAGAGGGGACAGGGATGGCTACACCTTC
>TRBV5-4|TRBD2|TRBJ2-2|NA
CASSRGGRAPGELFF
TGTGCCAGCAGCAGGGGCGGGAGGGCCCCCGGGGAGCTGTTTTTT
>TRBV11-2|TRBD1|TRBJ1-6|once
CASSLDWTGSGNSPLHF
TGTGCCAGCAGCTTAGATTGGACAGGGTCGGGCAATTCACCCCTCCACTTT
>TRBV27|NA|TRBJ2-7|NA
CASSLSKSVKLYEQYF
TGTGCCAGCAGTTTATCGAAATCCGTCAAGCTCTACGAGCAGTACTTC
>TRBV19|NA|TRBJ2-5|NA
CASSPTGGETQYF
TGTGCCAGTAGCCCGACAGGCGGTGAGACCCAGTACTTC
>TRBV7-3|NA|TRBJ2-1|NA
CASSPSPASSYNEQFF
TGTGCCAGCAGCCCCTCTCCGGCTAGCTCCTACAATGAGCAGTTCTTC
>TRBV19|NA|TRBJ1-3|NA
CASSIVQTGNTIYF
TGTGCCAGTAGTATCGTACAAACTGGAAACACCATATATTTT
>TRBV28|NA|TRBJ2-1|NA
CASSSQEPGKEKQFF
TGTGCCAGCAGTTCCCAAGAGCCCGGGAAGGAGAAGCAGTTCTTC
>TRBV18|NA|TRBJ2-1|NA
CASSPPSLAEFYNEQFF
TGTGCCAGCTCACCACCTTCTTTAGCGGAGTTTTACAATGAGCAGTTCTTC